Each of the 5 T cell receptor beta chains below was sequenced from the same sample in a study of blood T cell repertoires in COVID-19. Using immunoSEQ multiplex PCR, the repertoire was profiled, and TCRdb retains in-frame clones only, with some absent. The sample consists of tens of thousands of clones, 80% to 85% of them appearing once. The sample consisted of peripheral blood. The receptors were sampled from a man in his sixties with acute or convalescent COVID-19.

This clone was seen once. V usage is TRBV27 and J usage is TRBJ2-7, with TRBD1 identical over 8 bases. This CDR3 spans 14 amino acids. In germline, CDR1 is MNHEY, CDR2 SMNVEV (reference sequence). V lost 5 bases, J lost 6 bases, and 9 bases stayed unmatched. The CDR3 nucleotides read TGTGCCAGCAGTCCCTGGGACAGGCGAGGCGAGCAGTACTTC. Its translation is CASSPWDRRGEQYF.

The chain links TRBV10-3 to TRBJ1-1; a possible D gene is TRBD1 (6 bases). The V end lost 2 bases, the J end lost 5 bases, and 15 bases lay between the germline ends. Germline assignment: CDR1 ENHRY and CDR2 SYGVKD. The CDR3 extends over 15 amino acids. The CDR3 DNA sequence: TGTGCCATCAGTGAGGGGGTCAGGGGAGAGACTGAAGCTTTCTTT. Translating gives CAISEGVRGETEAFF.

In its sample, this clone was seen once. The chain links TRBV12-3 or TRBV12-4 to TRBJ1-2; D unclear. The CDR3 runs 12 residues. Trimming took off 3 bases at V and 5 bases at J, with 7 bases between the two ends. CDR3 DNA sequence: TGTGCCAGCAGTTTTTCCAGATATGGCTACACCTTC. It is translated as CASSFSRYGYTF.

This clone was observed many times. The chain joins TRBV6-5 to TRBJ1-5; 7 bases map to TRBD1. The V segment lost 2 bases and the J segment 2 bases; nucleotides outside the gene matches: 3. This CDR3 has 15 residues. CDR1 is MNHEY and CDR2 is SVGAGI in the germline V gene. CDR3 sequence: CASSYTGDGNQPQHF. The CDR3 region has the DNA TGTGCCAGCAGTTACACAGGGGACGGCAATCAGCCCCAGCATTTT.

The CDR3 nucleotides are TGTGCCAGCAGCGTAGGGCATATTAGCACAGATACGCAGTATTTT. It yields the protein CASSVGHISTDTQYF. The chain combines TRBV9 with TRBJ2-3; no clear D. The CDR3 is 15 residues long. Trimming stripped 0 bases from V and 0 bases from J, with 8 bases between. CDR1 and CDR2 from the germline V gene are SGDLS and YYNGEE.